These T cell receptor beta chains were read from a single sample in a study of read filtering for tumor transcriptome and immune sequencing. Via MiXCR, TCRdb re-called the reads, giving one row per CDR3 protein. The sample has under 150,000 distinct CDR3 sequences, approximately 13% seen once. Specimen: a population of CD138-negative cells sorted from bone marrow. Receptor source: a donor at least 40 years old with multiple myeloma. Each CDR3 is given with its conserved first and last residue. D genes are given only for firm matches. Clone size is shown for a subset of rows, as once, few, many or a class of expanded clone.

abundance: many
d_gene: TRBD2
j_gene: TRBJ2-1
v_gene: TRBV3-1
CDR3aa: CASSHGLANEQFF
CDR3nt: TGTGCCAGCAGCCACGGACTAGCAAATGAGCAGTTCTTC

abundance: .
d_gene: TRBD2
j_gene: TRBJ2-2
v_gene: TRBV30
CDR3aa: CAYHSGGGTGELFF
CDR3nt: TGTGCCTATCATAGCGGGGGGGGCACCGGGGAGCTGTTTTTT

abundance: many
d_gene: .
j_gene: TRBJ2-2
v_gene: TRBV7-9
CDR3aa: CASSLQGYVTGELFF
CDR3nt: TGTGCCAGCAGCTTACAGGGTTATGTCACCGGGGAGCTGTTTTTT

abundance: .
d_gene: .
j_gene: TRBJ2-3
v_gene: TRBV19
CDR3aa: CASSDRTSSTDTQYF
CDR3nt: TGTGCCAGTAGCGACAGGACATCTAGCACAGATACGCAGTATTTT

abundance: many
d_gene: .
j_gene: TRBJ2-3
v_gene: TRBV27
CDR3aa: CASSLSDLTDTQYF
CDR3nt: TGTGCCAGCAGTTTAAGCGACCTGACAGATACGCAGTATTTT

abundance: many
d_gene: TRBD1
j_gene: TRBJ1-2
v_gene: TRBV29-1
CDR3aa: CSVPGPQGAVDYGYTF
CDR3nt: TGCAGCGTTCCAGGCCCCCAGGGGGCGGTCGACTATGGCTACACCTTC

abundance: many
d_gene: .
j_gene: TRBJ1-1
v_gene: TRBV14
CDR3aa: CASSQDPGTAAFF
CDR3nt: TGTGCCAGCAGCCAAGACCCCGGGACCGCAGCTTTCTTT

abundance: many
d_gene: TRBD1
j_gene: TRBJ2-6
v_gene: TRBV5-1
CDR3aa: CASSPGQITSGANVLTF
CDR3nt: TGCGCCAGCAGCCCGGGACAGATCACCTCTGGGGCCAACGTCCTGACTTTC

abundance: many
d_gene: .
j_gene: TRBJ1-1
v_gene: TRBV6-2/TRBV6-3
CDR3aa: CASRLWVDTEAFF
CDR3nt: TGTGCCAGCAGGCTCTGGGTTGACACTGAAGCTTTCTTT

abundance: many
d_gene: .
j_gene: TRBJ1-1
v_gene: TRBV9
CDR3aa: CASSVDENTEAFF
CDR3nt: TGTGCCAGCAGCGTCGACGAGAACACTGAAGCTTTCTTT

abundance: many
d_gene: TRBD1
j_gene: TRBJ1-5
v_gene: TRBV6-6
CDR3aa: CASRGQGRNQPQHF
CDR3nt: TGTGCCAGCAGAGGACAGGGTAGGAATCAGCCCCAGCATTTT

abundance: many
d_gene: TRBD2
j_gene: TRBJ2-1
v_gene: TRBV20-1
CDR3aa: CSARDYRASGRRNEQFF
CDR3nt: TGCAGTGCTAGAGATTATAGGGCTAGCGGGAGGAGGAATGAGCAGTTCTTC

abundance: few
d_gene: .
j_gene: TRBJ2-7
v_gene: TRBV29-1
CDR3aa: CSVEDGEQYF
CDR3nt: TGCAGCGTTGAAGACGGCGAGCAGTACTTC

abundance: many
d_gene: .
j_gene: TRBJ2-5
v_gene: TRBV10-3
CDR3aa: CAISEVGQETQYF
CDR3nt: TGTGCCATCAGTGAGGTGGGACAAGAGACCCAGTACTTC

abundance: many
d_gene: .
j_gene: TRBJ2-7
v_gene: TRBV20-1
CDR3aa: CSARRSGSYEQYF
CDR3nt: TGCAGTGCTAGAAGGAGCGGCTCCTACGAGCAGTACTTC

abundance: .
d_gene: .
j_gene: TRBJ1-1
v_gene: TRBV19
CDR3aa: CASSIEYGVITEASF
CDR3nt: TGTGCCAGTAGTATAGAATACGGCGTAATCACTGAAGCTTCCTTT

abundance: many
d_gene: TRBD2
j_gene: TRBJ2-1
v_gene: TRBV7-9
CDR3aa: CASSSLSGEGTYNEQFF
CDR3nt: TGTGCCAGCAGCTCCCTAAGTGGGGAGGGGACCTACAATGAGCAGTTCTTC

abundance: many
d_gene: .
j_gene: TRBJ1-2
v_gene: TRBV24-1
CDR3aa: CATSSDRNYGYTF
CDR3nt: TGTGCCACCAGTTCGGACAGAAACTATGGCTACACCTTC

abundance: many
d_gene: TRBD1
j_gene: TRBJ2-1
v_gene: TRBV19
CDR3aa: CASSTSQGGGNEQFF
CDR3nt: TGTGCCAGTAGTACCTCACAGGGGGGAGGCAATGAGCAGTTCTTC

abundance: few
d_gene: TRBD2
j_gene: TRBJ2-5
v_gene: TRBV5-5
CDR3aa: CASSGGLAGARTQYF
CDR3nt: TGTGCCAGCAGCGGAGGACTAGCAGGAGCCCGGACCCAGTACTTC

abundance: many
d_gene: TRBD2
j_gene: TRBJ2-1
v_gene: TRBV11-2
CDR3aa: CASSTSGSWGSNEQFF
CDR3nt: TGTGCCAGCAGCACTAGCGGGAGCTGGGGGTCCAATGAGCAGTTCTTC

abundance: many
d_gene: .
j_gene: TRBJ1-1
v_gene: TRBV19
CDR3aa: CASSIAWALDVGKDTEAFF
CDR3nt: TGTGCCAGTAGTATAGCTTGGGCTCTCGACGTCGGTAAGGACACTGAAGCTTTCTTT

abundance: many
d_gene: .
j_gene: TRBJ1-5
v_gene: TRBV19
CDR3aa: CASTYGQGNQPQHF
CDR3nt: TGTGCCAGTACCTATGGGCAGGGCAATCAGCCCCAGCATTTT

abundance: many
d_gene: TRBD1
j_gene: TRBJ1-5
v_gene: TRBV9
CDR3aa: CASSAAGDRDQPQHF
CDR3nt: TGTGCCAGCAGCGCGGCCGGGGACAGGGATCAGCCCCAGCATTTT

abundance: many
d_gene: .
j_gene: TRBJ2-3
v_gene: TRBV7-9
CDR3aa: CASSGRTADTQYF
CDR3nt: TGTGCCAGCAGCGGAAGGACAGCCGATACGCAGTATTTT